What follows are 9 T cell receptor beta chains derived from one specimen sequenced in a study of blood T cell repertoires in COVID-19. TCRdb's table, derived via immunoSEQ multiplex PCR, lists solely in-frame clones and lacks some. This sample has approximately 250,000 clones; approximately 90% occur once, and the top ten carry approximately 1.2%. Input material: PBMCs or T cells enriched from blood (not recorded which). Every receptor here comes from a woman between 35 and 50 years old with acute COVID-19.

This sequence joins TRBV12-3 or TRBV12-4 and TRBJ1-1; 12 bases fit TRBD1. The CDR3 sequence is 13 residues long. V dropped 6 bases and J dropped 6; count of bases not matched to a gene: 2. CDR3 residues: CASRGDRGPEAFF. CDR3 in DNA: TGTGCCAGCAGGGGGGACAGGGGGCCTGAAGCTTTCTTT.

J is TRBJ1-4 and V is TRBV7-9; maybe TRBD1 (6 bases). This CDR3 region has 13 residues. The V gene's germline CDR1 is SEHNR and CDR2 FQNEAQ (reference sequence). V was pared by 6 bases and J by 7 bases, with 12 bases between. In DNA form, the CDR3 reads TGTGCCAGCAGTTTGCAGGGGACTGAAAAACTGTTTTTT. Translating it yields CASSLQGTEKLFF.

The genes are TRBV3-1 (or the pseudogene TRBV3-2) and TRBJ2-7; TRBD2 is a possible D gene (5 bases). Germline CDR1 is LGHDT and CDR2 is YNNKEL (reference sequence). The CDR3 is 13 residues long. V was pared by 6 bases and J by 2 bases, with 11 bases between. The CDR3 spells CASSNFGAYEQYF. The DNA for the CDR3 is TGTGCCAGCAGTAATTTCGGGGCCTACGAGCAGTACTTC.

V usage is TRBV19 and J usage is TRBJ1-1; 10 bases align to TRBD1. The trim removed 4 bases at V and 3 bases at J, leaving 5 bases unmatched. The CDR3 has 15 amino acids. Germline CDR1 and CDR2: LNHDA and SQIVND (reference sequence). CDR3 region: CASSTTGGADTEAFF. The CDR3 DNA sequence: TGTGCCAGTAGTACGACAGGGGGCGCCGACACTGAAGCTTTCTTT.

This rearrangement joins TRBV24-1 to TRBJ1-1; 8 bases line up with TRBD1. The CDR3 totals 16 residues. V dropped 9 bases and J dropped 0; count of bases not matched to a gene: 11. Germline V gene data show CDR1 as KGHDR and CDR2 as SFDVKD. CDR3 sequence: CATGVAGQGLNTEAFF. CDR3 nucleotides: TGTGCCACCGGGGTTGCAGGACAGGGATTGAACACTGAAGCTTTCTTT.

This chain connects TRBV13 to TRBJ2-7, with 7 nucleotides matching TRBD2. CDR3 length: 13 amino acids. Trimming cost V 4 bases and J 9 bases; bases outside gene matches: 9. Germline values: CDR1 PRHDT, CDR2 FYEKMQ (reference sequence). CDR3 region: CASSSDVTSRQYV. The CDR3 coding sequence is TGTGCCAGCAGCTCAGACGTGACTAGCCGGCAGTACGTC.

The V gene is TRBV4-1, the J gene TRBJ1-1; TRBD1 agrees at 7 bases. Germline V gene lookup returns CDR1 MGHRA and CDR2 YSYEKL. There are 16 residues in the CDR3. V shed 1 base, J shed 0 bases, and the junction held 5 bases outside the gene matches. The CDR3 loop reads CASSQAPGTVNTEAFF. In DNA form, the CDR3 reads TGCGCCAGCAGCCAAGCCCCCGGGACAGTGAACACTGAAGCTTTCTTT.

The chain links TRBV2 to TRBJ1-1; D perhaps matches TRBD1 (5 bases). CDR1 SNHLY and CDR2 FYNNEI come from the germline V gene. The CDR3 covers 13 residues. Trimming stripped 8 bases from V and 1 base from J, with 11 bases between. CDR3: CASRPTENTEAFF. In DNA form, the CDR3 reads TGTGCCAGCCGCCCGACAGAGAACACTGAAGCTTTCTTT.

This clone was counted once. The chain couples TRBV18 to TRBJ1-1; the match to TRBD1 covers 9 bases. V trimming: 7 bases; J trimming: 1 base; junction bases outside the gene matches: 7. Germline V gene data show CDR1 as KGHSH and CDR2 as LQKENI. The CDR3 is made up of 15 amino acids. The CDR3 reads CASLTLTGGNTEAFF. CDR3 nucleotides: TGTGCCAGCTTAACCTTGACAGGGGGGAACACTGAAGCTTTCTTT.